The sequence of this TCR beta chain was determined in a study of T cell responses to AZD1222 COVID-19 vaccine. Overall study findings and caveats: Nearly half of spike-specific TCRs reportedly go after variant regions that carry no mutations. Clonal diversity was possibly underestimated; the donors were predominantly white British and more often female. Vaccination with two AZD1222 doses was followed by a rise in Spike-specific TCR breadth and depth. At study baseline, merely six AZD1222 recipients were seropositive.

Between the trimmed V and J ends, which lost 0 bases and 0 bases, there was a span of 9 bases. Germline CDR1 is MNHEY and CDR2 is SVGAGI. The CDR3 covers 16 residues. Sequenced by immunoSEQ multiplex PCR; TCRdb stores in-frame clones only, minus some. The sample holds 100,000 to 150,000 clones, 90% seen once. In regard to this clone: Its antigen is not identified.

The V call is TRBV6-5, the J call TRBJ1-3; a possible D gene is TRBD1 (6 bases). The sequenced sample was peripheral blood, obtained on day 0 of AZD1222 vaccination. The clonotype comes from an adult in good health. The CDR3 protein is CASSYSGGTSGNTIYF. CDR3 nucleotides: TGTGCCAGCAGTTACTCAGGGGGGACCTCTGGAAACACCATATATTTT.